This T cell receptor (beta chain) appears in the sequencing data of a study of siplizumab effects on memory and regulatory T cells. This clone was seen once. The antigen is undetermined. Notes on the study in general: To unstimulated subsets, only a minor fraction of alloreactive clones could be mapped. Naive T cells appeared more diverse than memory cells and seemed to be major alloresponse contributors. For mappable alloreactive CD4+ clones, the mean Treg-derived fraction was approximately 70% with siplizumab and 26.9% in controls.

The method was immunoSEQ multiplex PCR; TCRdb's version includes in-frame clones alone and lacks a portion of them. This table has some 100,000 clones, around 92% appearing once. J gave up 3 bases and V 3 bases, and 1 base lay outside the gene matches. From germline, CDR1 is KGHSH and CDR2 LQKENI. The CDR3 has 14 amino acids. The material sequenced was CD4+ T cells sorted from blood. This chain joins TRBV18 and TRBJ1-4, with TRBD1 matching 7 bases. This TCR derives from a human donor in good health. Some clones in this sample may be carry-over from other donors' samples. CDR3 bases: TGTGCCAGCTCACCTCAGGGGGCTAATGAAAAACTGTTTTTT. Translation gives CASSPQGANEKLFF.